This entry concerns a single T cell receptor beta chain. Its antigen target is currently unknown. Qualities for individual bases were not recorded, and no much larger clone is one base off. Spanning cysteine to phenylalanine, the CDR3 consists of 15 amino acids. The retained sequence is limited to the CDR3, 45 bases, with the frame set at the first base. As encoded in the germline V gene, CDR1 is ENHRY while CDR2 is SYGVKD. V is cut by 10 bases and J by 5 bases, and the space between the germline ends is 23 bases. Using the deep immunoSEQ assay, TCR CDR3 regions were amplified from genomic DNA by multiplex PCR. Genomic DNA extracted from each cell subset was distributed evenly over all wells of several immunoSEQ 96-well plates, and each plate served as one replicate. For sorted subsets, each replicate PCR was loaded with 150 to 250 ng genomic DNA, equivalent to about 30,000 T cell genomes. The purified libraries were quantified using a Qubit 3.0 fluorometer, sized with a Bioanalyzer 2100, and then quantified again using the KAPA Library Quantification kit. Every immunoSEQ 96-well plate was sequenced on a dedicated single-read 150-cycle Illumina NextSeq 550 flow cell. In the original analysis: The immunoSEQ output contained only junctional sequences without quality scores, so filtering could not match that applied to full-length reads. Sequences were annotated with PyIR, a Python wrapper for IgBLAST v1.9, using IMGT germline references to assign V/J genes and CDR3. Reads were removed for weak V/J assignments (E-value above 1e-6), missing CDR3, stop codons, out-of-frame junctions, or ambiguous translated residues. V3J clonotypes were defined by identical inferred V gene, J gene, and CDR3 amino acid sequence. To compute the percentage overlap between repertoires, the number of shared unique clonotypes was divided by the size of the smaller repertoire. Three approaches were used to assess repertoire richness: RTK rarefaction, the Chao1 estimator, and Recon v2.1 estimates of unobserved clonotypes. Generation probabilities were computed with OLGA for all TCRbeta clonotypes obtained by the gDNA method from a handful of donors. As stored in TCRdb, this immuneACCESS dataset retains in-frame rearrangements with V and J assigned. A fraction of the clones does not appear; measured against another copy, unresolved V genes explain less than half of the discrepancy, and the remainder lacks a known reason. That table gives V, J and clone size, and the DNA gave D and trimming. This sample lists millions of clones; 95% were detected once. The ten top clones hold 0.1% to 0.15% of the sample.

This sample is part of a study of shared clonotypes between healthy human individuals (dated by TCRdb to 2018 to 2021). Study-level background: The cohort included a few men and a couple of women between 18 and 49 years of age. The study deeply sequenced blood TCR repertoires of about five healthy adults to estimate repertoire size and the extent of clonotype sharing between individuals. Each donor's leukapheresis produced roughly between roughly 0.9 and 8.9 billion PBMCs. Libraries were prepared and TCR repertoires were sequenced by different laboratories using diverse techniques, in order to increase sequencing depth and limit assay-specific biases. For each donor, three plates each were used for CD4 naive and CD4 memory, two plates were used for CD8 naive, and one plate was used for CD8 memory. Results and caveats for the whole study, not just this receptor: Pairwise subsampling indicated that sequencing depth was expected to affect the degree of clonotype sharing among donors. Larger estimated clonotype richness was generally found for naive subsets than for memory subsets. Sampling was limited to blood, and TCR repertoires in tissue likely differ from TCR repertoires in blood. Across four donors, approximately 5% of naive CD4, roughly 3.8% of naive CD8, about 2.3% of memory CD4, and approximately 0.4% of memory CD8 clonotypes were shared. Because the study included a small number of donors, the genetic and exposure-history diversity represented was limited. Even with the large sequencing depth, rarefaction of the sorted-subset datasets indicated that sequencing was incomplete. Compared with non-shared clonotypes, clonotypes shared by all four sorted-subset donors had higher generation probabilities.

The donors were healthy, HIV-negative adults who had no recently reported acute infections or vaccinations. All donors were Caucasian adults living in Nashville, Tennessee, USA. CD4+ T cells were enriched through magnetic negative selection, after which naive cells were positively selected on CD45RA and the remaining negative fraction served as the memory subset. Blood was obtained by leukapheresis, after which PBMCs were separated by Ficoll-Histopaque density gradient centrifugation and cryopreserved in liquid nitrogen vapor phase. Analytical flow cytometry was used to check the purity and quantity of every magnetically sorted T cell population. Genomic DNA was isolated from every sorted fraction and measured by UV absorbance on a Nanodrop 2000c.

The sequence derives from a man aged 18 to 30 in good health. Sequenced: naive CD4+ T cells sorted from blood. Read against the paper, the sample's cell subset or site label means: CD45RA+ positively selected. The sequence is built from TRBV10-3 and TRBJ2-5; the best D guess is TRBD1, with 5 bases matching. The DNA sequence is TGTGCCACCAGGGATCAATCACTCGTAGGGGAGACCCAGTACTTC. Translated, this is CATRDQSLVGETQYF.